These 19 T cell receptor beta chains came from one sample sequenced in a study of CD8 T cells in ankylosing spondylitis. TCRdb reprocessed the 5' RACE reads with MiXCR, giving one entry per CDR3 protein. The sample consists of fewer than 250,000 distinct CDR3 sequences, roughly a tenth of them appearing once. Specimen: blood, either unsorted or a sorted T cell fraction (not recorded which). Source of these receptors: a male donor with ankylosing spondylitis or in good health (not recorded which).

This clonotype was seen at least ten times. The chain links TRBV5-1 to TRBJ2-7; TRBD2 agrees at 10 bases. Germline V CDR1 and CDR2: SGHRS, YFSETQ. The CDR3 contains 14 residues. V lost 4 bases to trimming and J lost 5 bases; unmatched junction nucleotides: 6. The CDR3 DNA sequence: TGCGCCAGCAGCGCGGGACTAGCGTTGAACGAGCAGTACTTC. It yields the protein CASSAGLALNEQYF.

This clonotype was observed many times. This chain uses TRBV2 with TRBJ1-5; D uncertain. V gave up 8 bases and J gave up 1 base, with 15 bases separating them. Germline loops: CDR1 SNHLY, CDR2 FYNNEI. The CDR3 extends over 15 amino acids. In nucleotides, the CDR3 is TGTGCCAGCGTTGTGGAGGCATCAAGCAATCAGCCCCAGCATTTT. Protein product: CASVVEASSNQPQHF.

In its sample, this clonotype was seen many times. The gene calls are TRBV12-3 or TRBV12-4 and TRBJ1-4; the D gene is possibly TRBD1 (5 bases). The CDR3 consists of 15 residues. V was cut by 8 bases and J by 4 bases, with 17 bases left in between. The CDR3 spells CASCPGLTGNEKLFF. The CDR3 DNA reads as TGTGCCAGCTGCCCGGGACTTACGGGTAATGAAAAACTGTTTTTT.

This clonotype occurred a few times. This may stem from a read error, because a much larger clone lies one nucleotide away. The rearrangement joins TRBV29-1 to TRBJ2-3; D is undetermined. Trimming removed 4 bases from V and 4 bases from J, with 9 bases in between. The CDR3 has 12 amino acids. In germline, CDR1 is SQVTM, CDR2 ANQGSEA. The CDR3 nucleotides read TGCAGCGTTGGAGATAACGCAGATACGCAGTATTTT. Its protein product is CSVGDNADTQYF.

This clonotype has ten or more counts. This chain uses TRBV25-1 with TRBJ1-6; D is ambiguous. In germline, CDR1 is MGHDK, CDR2 SYGVNS. This CDR3 region has 15 residues. Trimming removed 4 bases from V and 3 bases from J, with 10 bases in between. The DNA for the CDR3 is TGTGCCAGCAGTGGGAGAAGCAACTATAATTCACCCCTCCACTTT. Translated: CASSGRSNYNSPLHF. Variable domain in full (rest from reference TRBV25-1 and TRBJ1-6): EADIYQTPRYLVIGTGKKITLECSQTMGHDKMYWYQQDPGMELHLIHYSYGVNSTEKGDLSSESTVSRIRTEHFPLTLESARPSHTSQYLCASSGRSNYNSPLHFGNGTRLTVT.

The rearrangement links TRBV19 to TRBJ1-6; no clear D. Trimming left V 4 bases short and J 0 bases short, with 10 bases between. The CDR3 totals 16 residues. Germline CDR1 is LNHDA and CDR2 is SQIVND (reference sequence). The CDR3 region is CASSTTSSSYNSPLHF. Here the CDR3 DNA reads TGTGCCAGTAGTACGACATCGAGCTCCTATAATTCACCCCTCCACTTT.

V and J are TRBV12-3 or TRBV12-4 and TRBJ2-6; 8 nucleotides align to TRBD1. The CDR3 runs to 18 residues. J was trimmed by 0 bases and V by 4 bases; bases with no gene match: 8. CDR3 amino acids: CASSWYGTGSSGANVLTF. CDR3 DNA: TGTGCCAGCAGTTGGTACGGGACAGGTTCCTCTGGGGCCAACGTCCTGACTTTC.

In its sample, this clonotype was seen a few times. J is TRBJ1-1 and V is TRBV3-1; 7 bases are a match to TRBD1. This CDR3 is built from 16 residues. Trimming removed 3 bases from V and 2 bases from J; junction bases left unmatched: 9. Germline CDR1 is LGHDT and CDR2 is YNNKEL (reference sequence). For the CDR3, the DNA is TGTGCCAGCAGCCACTCGCAGGGGGGATTAAACACTGAAGCTTTCTTT. Translated, it gives CASSHSQGGLNTEAFF.

This clonotype was observed a handful of times. The rearrangement links TRBV2 to TRBJ2-2; TRBD1 or TRBD2 may be the D gene (5 bases each). The V gene's germline CDR1 is SNHLY and CDR2 FYNNEI. V was trimmed by 6 bases and J by 5 bases, leaving 16 bases between them. This CDR3 spans 15 amino acids. CDR3 in amino acids: CASRKGTRNTGELFF. In nucleotides, the CDR3 is TGTGCCAGCAGAAAAGGGACGAGAAATACCGGGGAGCTGTTTTTT. The complete variable domain, with remaining parts taken from reference TRBV2 and TRBJ2-2, reads EPEVTQTPSHQVTQMGQEVILRCVPISNHLYFYWYRQILGQKVEFLVSFYNNEISEKSEIFDDQFSVERPDGSNFTLKIRSTKLEDSAMYFCASRKGTRNTGELFFGEGSRLTVL.

This clonotype was found many times. This sequence joins TRBV29-1 and TRBJ2-1; TRBD2 matches 9 bases. The J segment lost 8 bases and the V segment lost 4 bases, leaving 9 bases of the junction unmatched. In germline, CDR1 is SQVTM, CDR2 ANQGSEA. The CDR3 extends over 14 amino acids. CDR3 bases: TGCAGCGTTGTGGCTAGCGGGATTACCCATGAGCAGTTCTTC. Protein sequence: CSVVASGITHEQFF.

In nucleotides, the CDR3 is TGTGCCAGCAGTTCCCAGGACAGGGTTCACTACACCTTC. Its protein product is CASSSQDRVHYTF. The chain carries TRBV12-3 or TRBV12-4 and TRBJ1-2, with 8 bases fitting TRBD1. J was trimmed by 10 bases and V by 4 bases; bases with no gene match: 8. This CDR3 contains 13 residues.

About this clonotype: A much larger clone differs by one base, so this may be a read error. This chain joins TRBV30 and TRBJ2-3, with a weak D call TRBD1 (6 bases). Trimming took off 3 bases at V and 6 bases at J, with 16 bases between the two ends. The CDR3 has 14 amino acids. Germline CDR1 GTSNPN, CDR2 SVGIG (reference sequence). DNA for the CDR3: TGTGCCTGGAGCCAGAGAACAGGGTTGGATACGCAGTATTTT. It yields the protein CAWSQRTGLDTQYF.

This clonotype was observed at least ten times. The chain combines TRBV5-1 with TRBJ2-1; 11 nucleotides agree with TRBD1. J lost 6 bases, V lost 0 bases, and 11 bases had no gene match. The CDR3 has 18 residues. CDR1 and CDR2 (germline): SGHRS, YFSETQ. CDR3 DNA sequence: TGCGCCAGCAGCTTGGGGACAGGGGGCGCGGAATGGATCAATGAGCAGTTCTTC. As protein: CASSLGTGGAEWINEQFF. Supplemented by reference TRBV5-1 and TRBJ2-1, the full variable domain reads KAGVTQTPRYLIKTRGQQVTLSCSPISGHRSVSWYQQTPGQGLQFLFEYFSETQRNKGNFPGRFSGRQFSNSRSEMNVSTLELGDSALYLCASSLGTGGAEWINEQFFGPGTRLTVL.

Only a few counts were recorded for this clonotype. The chain joins TRBV7-9 to TRBJ1-5, with TRBD1 as a possible D gene (5 bases). CDR3 length: 15 amino acids. Trimming stripped 5 bases from V and 0 bases from J, with 11 bases between. Germline assignment: CDR1 SEHNR and CDR2 FQNEAQ (reference sequence). The CDR3 loop is CASSRGPNSNQPQHF. CDR3 bases: TGTGCCAGCAGCCGGGGACCGAATAGCAATCAGCCCCAGCATTTT.

This clonotype was counted ten times or more. The chain uses TRBV5-5 and TRBJ1-1; the D gene is possibly TRBD1 (5 bases). There are 15 residues in the CDR3. Trimming shortened V by 4 bases and J by 0 bases, and 13 bases separated the two germline ends. CDR1 is SGHKS and CDR2 is YYEKEE in the germline V gene (reference sequence). This CDR3 is CASSPRGFLNTEAFF. CDR3 nucleotide sequence: TGTGCCAGCAGCCCCCGGGGGTTTTTGAACACTGAAGCTTTCTTT.

This clonotype has a handful of counts. This rearrangement joins TRBV7-2 to TRBJ2-7, with 8 nucleotides matching TRBD1. After removal of 5 bases from V and 2 bases from J, the junction contained 8 bases not matched to a gene. CDR3 size: 15 residues. In germline, CDR1 is SGHTA, CDR2 FQGNSA. The CDR3 sequence is CASSRPGTGAYEQYF. The CDR3 DNA reads as TGTGCCAGCAGCCGTCCCGGGACAGGTGCCTACGAGCAGTACTTC.

This clonotype was seen more than once but under ten times. The genes are TRBV7-2 and TRBJ2-3; TRBD2 agrees at 7 bases. Losses at the gene ends were 2 bases for V and 2 bases for J; bases not matched to a gene: 4. CDR1 is SGHTA and CDR2 is FQGNSA in the germline V gene. CDR3 size: 15 residues. The CDR3 DNA is TGTGCCAGCAGCTTAAACGGGGGGAACACAGATACGCAGTATTTT. Translating gives CASSLNGGNTDTQYF.

J is TRBJ2-2 and V is TRBV10-1; weak D call: TRBD1 (6 bases). Trimming took off 3 bases at V and 7 bases at J, with 15 bases between the two ends. Germline V lookup: CDR1 WNHNN, CDR2 SYGVQD (reference sequence). The CDR3 runs 15 residues. The CDR3 region is CASSDPTTGHGELFF. The DNA for the CDR3 is TGCGCCAGCAGTGATCCCACCACAGGGCACGGGGAGCTGTTTTTT.

The V and J genes are TRBV27 and TRBJ2-1; no clear D gene. The CDR3 runs 14 residues. The germline V gene has CDR1 MNHEY and CDR2 SMNVEV (reference sequence). Trimming shortened V by 3 bases and J by 4 bases, and 10 bases separated the two germline ends. The CDR3 nucleotides read TGTGCCAGCAGTTTGTTAGGGAAATACAATGAGCAGTTCTTC. Translation: CASSLLGKYNEQFF.